A selection of T cell receptor beta chains follows, all from one sample in a study of STAT5B mutations in CD4+ large granular lymphocyte leukemia. Only in-frame clones appear in the TCRdb table, and some are missing; sequencing was by immunoSEQ multiplex PCR. The sample lists around 28,000 clones, more than 60% occurring once. The sample comprised CD4+ T cells from blood buffy coats. The receptors originated from a human donor in good health. Both conserved end residues are part of each CDR3. Each record gives: J gene, V gene, D gene, clone size, CDR3 DNA, CDR3 protein. A D gene is named only where the DNA matches it firmly. Clone size is not always given. Where it is, it says once, few, many or a class for expanded clones.

TRBJ2-1,TRBV27,TRBD2,NA,TGTGCCAGCAGTCCCCAGACGGGACTAGCGGGAGCAGGCGATGAGCAGTTCTTC,CASSPQTGLAGAGDEQFF
TRBJ2-1,TRBV4-2,NA,NA,TGTGCCAGCAGCCAACGCCCGGGTTGGGGCAATGAGCAGTTCTTC,CASSQRPGWGNEQFF
TRBJ1-1,TRBV10-1,NA,few,TGCGCCAGCAGTGAGAACGTAGGACCCGGGTCTGAAGCTTTCTTT,CASSENVGPGSEAFF
TRBJ2-2,TRBV5-6,TRBD2,once,TGTGCCAGCAGCCTACCAGCGTCTAGCGGGGTTGCCGGGGAGCTGTTTTTT,CASSLPASSGVAGELFF
TRBJ2-2,TRBV5-1,TRBD2,once,TGCGCCAGCAGCTCGACTAGCGGGAGGGACACCGGGGAGCTGTTTTTT,CASSSTSGRDTGELFF
TRBJ1-5,TRBV6-6,NA,NA,TGTGCCAGCAGTTACGACGGACGCAATCAGCCCCAGCATTTT,CASSYDGRNQPQHF
TRBJ1-1,TRBV5-8,NA,NA,TGTGCCAGCAGCTTGGCCGGCCGTGAAGCTTTCTTT,CASSLAGREAFF
TRBJ1-2,TRBV30,NA,few,TGTGCCTGGAGTGTGATAGACTATGGCTACACCTTC,CAWSVIDYGYTF
TRBJ2-3,TRBV10-1,NA,NA,TGCGCCAGCAGTGAGTCGGCCCACCGCACAGATACGCAGTATTTT,CASSESAHRTDTQYF
TRBJ2-2,TRBV21-1,NA,NA,TGTGCCAGCAGCAGAGTGGGGAAGCCGGGACTAGCGGGAGACACGGGGACCGGGGAGCTGTTTTTT,CASSRVGKPGLAGDTGTGELFF
TRBJ2-2,TRBV27,NA,NA,TGTGCCAGCAGTTCAACCGGGACCACGGGTCCCGGGGAGCTGTTTTTT,CASSSTGTTGPGELFF
TRBJ1-2,TRBV14,NA,few,TGTGCCAGCAGCCCTTCCGGGTCGTATGGCTACACCTTC,CASSPSGSYGYTF
TRBJ2-5,TRBV29-1,TRBD1,NA,TGCAGCGTTCCCCCGGACAGGGCCGGAGCTGAGACCCAGTACTTC,CSVPPDRAGAETQYF
TRBJ2-1,TRBV7-6,TRBD2,NA,TGTGCCAGCAGCTTAGGGACTAGCGGGAGGAGGGTTGAGCAGTTCTTC,CASSLGTSGRRVEQFF
TRBJ2-3,TRBV7-9,NA,NA,TGTGCCAGCAGCTTAGCGCGCACAGCCAAAACTAGCACAGATACGCAGTATTTT,CASSLARTAKTSTDTQYF
TRBJ2-2,TRBV11-2,TRBD2,NA,TGTGCCAGCAGCTTAGGGGCTAGCGGGGGGGCCGTCGGGGAGCTGTTTTTT,CASSLGASGGAVGELFF
TRBJ2-2,TRBV13,NA,NA,TGTGCCAGCAGCCCCGGGGGCACCGGGGAGCTGTTTTTT,CASSPGGTGELFF
TRBJ2-3,TRBV7-2,TRBD2,NA,TGTGCCAGCAGCTTACGGCGGGGGGCAGATACGCAGTATTTT,CASSLRRGADTQYF
TRBJ2-3,TRBV28,NA,NA,TGTGCCAGCAGCCCGCTCACAGGGATCGAGACAGATACGCAGTATTTT,CASSPLTGIETDTQYF
TRBJ2-2,TRBV19,NA,NA,TGTGCCAGTAGTATAGGTCTAGCGCCCGGGGAGCTGTTTTTT,CASSIGLAPGELFF
TRBJ2-7,TRBV11-2,TRBD1,NA,TGTGCCAGCAGCCCGGACAGGGTTTACGAGCAGTACTTC,CASSPDRVYEQYF
TRBJ2-3,TRBV6-4,NA,NA,TGTGCCAGCAGAAGAGGGGGGCTAGCCACAGATACGCAGTATTTT,CASRRGGLATDTQYF
TRBJ2-4,TRBV6-1,NA,NA,TGTGCCAGCAGTCCGGGGGTGAGAAACATTCAGTACTTC,CASSPGVRNIQYF
TRBJ2-7,TRBV28,TRBD2,NA,TGTGCCAGCAACACGGGGGGTGGGTCCTACGAGCAGTACTTC,CASNTGGGSYEQYF
TRBJ2-1,TRBV5-6,NA,NA,TGTGCCAGCAGCTTGGGGCGAGTCAATGAGCAGTTCTTC,CASSLGRVNEQFF
TRBJ2-5,TRBV5-1,NA,NA,TGCGCCAGCAGCACGGCAGGGTCTCAAGAGACCCAGTACTTC,CASSTAGSQETQYF
TRBJ2-1,TRBV18,NA,NA,TGTGCCAGCTCAGCCATCAGGGGCGCCTACAATGAGCAGTTCTTC,CASSAIRGAYNEQFF
TRBJ2-3,TRBV9,NA,NA,TGTGCCAGCAGCGTAGAAGGACTCGCAGATACGCAGTATTTT,CASSVEGLADTQYF
TRBJ1-2,TRBV21-1,NA,NA,TGTGCCAGCAGTGCTTGCTCCCCACCTGGCTACACCTTC,CASSACSPPGYTF
TRBJ2-1,TRBV5-1,TRBD2,NA,TGCGCCAGCAGCCCGGGGACTAGCGGGCCCCACAATGAGCAGTTCTTC,CASSPGTSGPHNEQFF
TRBJ2-2,TRBV6-1,TRBD2,NA,TGTGCCAGCTCGCCGTTAGCGGGCGGCACCGGGGAGCTGTTTTTT,CASSPLAGGTGELFF
TRBJ1-6,TRBV14,NA,NA,TGTGCCAGCAGCCAACAGGGCGATAGGTCACCCCTCCACTTT,CASSQQGDRSPLHF
TRBJ1-5,TRBV7-2,TRBD1,NA,TGTGCCAGCAGCTCACAGGGGTACAGCAATCAGCCCCAGCATTTT,CASSSQGYSNQPQHF
TRBJ1-3,TRBV28,NA,NA,TGTGCCAGCAGTTCGATTAGGGCAGACCAGCAGAGAAACACCATATATTTT,CASSSIRADQQRNTIYF
TRBJ2-5,TRBV28,NA,NA,TGTGCCAGCAGTTCCTCTATTGTAGAGTTGGCCCAAGAGACCCAGTACTTC,CASSSSIVELAQETQYF
TRBJ2-1,TRBV6-4,TRBD2,NA,TGTGCCAGTTCATCTCAGGCGGGAGCTTCGGGTAATGAGCAGTTCTTC,CASSSQAGASGNEQFF
TRBJ2-3,TRBV6-5,NA,NA,TGTGCCAGCAGCCCCCAGGGCGACGCCACAGATACGCAGTATTTT,CASSPQGDATDTQYF
TRBJ1-6,TRBV9,NA,NA,TGTGCCAGCAGCGTACGGCCCGGGGATAACTCACCCCTCCACTTT,CASSVRPGDNSPLHF
TRBJ1-2,TRBV20-1,NA,NA,TGCAGTGCTACAGGGGAATATGGCTACACCTTC,CSATGEYGYTF
TRBJ2-7,TRBV5-4,TRBD2,NA,TGTGCCAGCAGCCATGACCCCGGGACTAGCGGGAGGGCCTACGAGCAGTACTTC,CASSHDPGTSGRAYEQYF
TRBJ1-1,TRBV9,NA,few,TGTGCCAGCAGCGTAGATCCGGACACTGAAGCTTTCTTT,CASSVDPDTEAFF
TRBJ2-5,TRBV5-1,TRBD2,NA,TGCGCCAGCAGACTCGGACTAGCGGGAGGGGAGACCCAGTACTTC,CASRLGLAGGETQYF
TRBJ2-7,TRBV7-2,NA,NA,TGTGCCAGCAGCTTAGTCCACGAGCAGTACTTC,CASSLVHEQYF
TRBJ2-3,TRBV11-2,NA,once,TGTGCCAGCAGCTTATTAGGGACGGGCACAGATACGCAGTATTTT,CASSLLGTGTDTQYF
TRBJ1-1,TRBV10-3,TRBD1,NA,TGTGCCATCAGTGAGGAGGGACAGGGGACGACTGAAGCTTTCTTT,CAISEEGQGTTEAFF
TRBJ1-6,TRBV6-6,NA,few,TGTGCCAGCAGTTACGGGCAGGATAATTCACCCCTCCACTTT,CASSYGQDNSPLHF
TRBJ1-1,TRBV6-1,NA,NA,TGTGCCAGCAGTGAAGGACTATTCGTGGGGATGAACACTGAAGCTTTCTTT,CASSEGLFVGMNTEAFF
TRBJ2-2,TRBV6-1,TRBD1,NA,TGTGCCAGGAGAGACAGGGGGGGTACCGGGGAGCTGTTTTTT,CARRDRGGTGELFF
TRBJ2-3,TRBV6-5,NA,NA,TGTGCCAGCAGTTACGGGGAGGAGACAGATACGCAGTATTTT,CASSYGEETDTQYF
TRBJ2-2,TRBV5-4,NA,NA,TGTGCCAGCAGCTTACCGGGAACGAACACCGGGGAGCTGTTTTTT,CASSLPGTNTGELFF
TRBJ2-1,TRBV18,TRBD1,NA,TGTGCCAGCTCACCACCGTTACAGGGGCGAGACAATGAGCAGTTCTTC,CASSPPLQGRDNEQFF
TRBJ1-2,TRBV7-3,NA,NA,TGTGCCAGCAGCCCCGGGGCGGGCGGCTATGGCTACACCTTC,CASSPGAGGYGYTF
TRBJ1-2,TRBV14,NA,NA,TGTGCCAGCAGCCAAGACCCGTGGGGATCATCTGGCTACACCTTC,CASSQDPWGSSGYTF
TRBJ1-1,TRBV9,NA,few,TGTGCCAGCAGGAGCGGGGGGAACACTGAAGCTTTCTTT,CASRSGGNTEAFF
TRBJ2-7,TRBV5-8,TRBD1,NA,TGTGCCAGCAGCATGAGACAGGGCCTACTACTCGAGCAGTACTTC,CASSMRQGLLLEQYF